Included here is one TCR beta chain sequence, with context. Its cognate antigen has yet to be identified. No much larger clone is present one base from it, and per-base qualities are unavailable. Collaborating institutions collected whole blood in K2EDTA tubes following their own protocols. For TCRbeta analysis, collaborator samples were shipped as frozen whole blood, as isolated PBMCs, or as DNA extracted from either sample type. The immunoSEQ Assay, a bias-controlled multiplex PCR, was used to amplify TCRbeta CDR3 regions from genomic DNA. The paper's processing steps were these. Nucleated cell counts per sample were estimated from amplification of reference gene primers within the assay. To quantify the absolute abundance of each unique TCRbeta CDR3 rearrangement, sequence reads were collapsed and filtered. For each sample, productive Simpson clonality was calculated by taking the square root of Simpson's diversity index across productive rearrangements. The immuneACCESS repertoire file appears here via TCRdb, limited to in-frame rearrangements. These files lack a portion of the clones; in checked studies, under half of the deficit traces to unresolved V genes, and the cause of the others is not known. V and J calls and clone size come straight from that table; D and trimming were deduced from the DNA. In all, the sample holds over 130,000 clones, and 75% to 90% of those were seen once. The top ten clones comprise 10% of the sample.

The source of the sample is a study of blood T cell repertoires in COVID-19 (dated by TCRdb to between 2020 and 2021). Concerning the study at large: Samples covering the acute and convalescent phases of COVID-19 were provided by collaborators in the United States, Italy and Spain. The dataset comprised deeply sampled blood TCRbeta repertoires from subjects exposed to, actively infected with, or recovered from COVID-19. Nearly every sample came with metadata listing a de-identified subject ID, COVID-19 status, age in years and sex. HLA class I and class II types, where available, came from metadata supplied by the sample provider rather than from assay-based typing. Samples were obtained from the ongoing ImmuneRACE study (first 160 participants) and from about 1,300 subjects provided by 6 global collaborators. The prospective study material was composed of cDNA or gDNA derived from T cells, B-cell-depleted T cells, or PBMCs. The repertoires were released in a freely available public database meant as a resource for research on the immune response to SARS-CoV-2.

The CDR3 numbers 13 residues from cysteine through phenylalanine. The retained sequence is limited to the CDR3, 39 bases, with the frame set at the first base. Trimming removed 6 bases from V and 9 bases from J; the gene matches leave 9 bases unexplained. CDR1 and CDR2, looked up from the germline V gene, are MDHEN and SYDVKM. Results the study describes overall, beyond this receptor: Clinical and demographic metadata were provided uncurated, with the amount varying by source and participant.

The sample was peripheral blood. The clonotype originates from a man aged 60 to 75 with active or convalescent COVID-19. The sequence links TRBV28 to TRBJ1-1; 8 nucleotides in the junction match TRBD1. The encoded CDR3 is CASREQGARKAFF. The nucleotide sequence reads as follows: TGTGCCAGCAGAGAGCAGGGGGCGCGAAAAGCTTTCTTT. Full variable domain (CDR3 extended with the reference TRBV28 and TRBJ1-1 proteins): DVKVTQSSRYLVKRTGEKVFLECVQDMDHENMFWYRQDPGLGLRLIYFSYDVKMKEKGDIPEGYSVSREKKERFSLILESASTNQTSMYLCASREQGARKAFFGQGTRLTVV.